This T cell receptor beta chain was sequenced during a study of T-cell memory formation after mild COVID-19. Findings and caveats of the study: Later expanders leaned CD4+, whereas clones that contracted between day 15 and 85 were balanced CD4/CD8. Pre-infection memory contained some responding clones, which suggested that cross-reactive memory had joined.

The CDR3 length is 13 residues. Unmatched junction bases numbered 3, after V lost 5 bases and J lost 6 bases. Germline lookup yields CDR1 SGHVS and CDR2 FQNEAQ. This clonotype was counted a few times. The antigen remains undetermined. TCRdb re-called the 5' RACE reads with MiXCR, one entry per CDR3 protein. This sample has roughly 600,000 distinct CDR3 sequences; under 20% occur once, and the top ten carry around 13%. The sequencing input was PBMCs or a T cell subset sorted from them (not recorded which). V gene TRBV7-8 combines with J gene TRBJ1-2, with 10 bases lining up with TRBD1. The TCR originated in an adult woman who had mild COVID-19 (a few samples of this study predate the infection). Cell type and time point are not known. CDR3 protein: CASSPGQGNGYTF. Written as DNA, the CDR3 is TGTGCCAGCAGCCCGGGACAGGGGAATGGCTACACCTTC. Drawing the rest from reference TRBV7-8 and TRBJ1-2, the complete variable domain is GAGVSQSPRYKVAKRGQDVALRCDPISGHVSLFWYQQALGQGPEFLTYFQNEAQLDKSGLPSDRFFAERPEGSVSTLKIQRTQQEDSAVYLCASSPGQGNGYTFGSGTRLTVV.